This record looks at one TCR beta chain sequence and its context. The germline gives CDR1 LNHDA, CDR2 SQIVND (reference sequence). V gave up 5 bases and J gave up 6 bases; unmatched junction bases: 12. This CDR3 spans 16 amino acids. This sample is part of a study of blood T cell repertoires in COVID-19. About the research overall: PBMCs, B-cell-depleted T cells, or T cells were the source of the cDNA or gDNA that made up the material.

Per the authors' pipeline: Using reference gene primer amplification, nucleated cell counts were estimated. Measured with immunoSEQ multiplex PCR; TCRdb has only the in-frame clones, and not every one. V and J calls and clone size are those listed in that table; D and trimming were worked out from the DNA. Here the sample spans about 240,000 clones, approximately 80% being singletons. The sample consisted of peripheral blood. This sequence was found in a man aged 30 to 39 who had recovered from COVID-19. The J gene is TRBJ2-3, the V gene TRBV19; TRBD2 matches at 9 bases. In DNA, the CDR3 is TGTGCCAGTAGTTCGGTAGCGGGGGCCGGGAGGGATACGCAGTATTTT. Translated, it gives CASSSVAGAGRDTQYF.